Listed below are T cell receptor beta chains from one sample, sequenced in a study of T cell responses to AZD1222 COVID-19 vaccine. This table comes from immunoSEQ multiplex PCR, and its TCRdb copy is limited to in-frame clones, with some not included. The sample carries tens of thousands of clones, roughly 86% recorded once. The source material was peripheral blood, sampled on day 0 of AZD1222 vaccination. All receptors derive from an adult in good health. CDR3s include the opening cysteine and the closing phenylalanine or tryptophan. D genes are given only for firm matches. Size tells how often a clone was seen (once, few, many) or the class of an expanded clone, and some rows leave it out.

v_call,clone_size,d_call,j_call,cdr3_nt,cdr3_aa
TRBV2,NA,NA,TRBJ2-1,TGTGCCAGCAGGAAGAGTCTAGTCGGTGAGCAGTTCTTC,CASRKSLVGEQFF
TRBV5-1,NA,NA,TRBJ2-2,TGCGCCAGCAGCTTGGTAGGCCAGGGGGGCCCCGGGGAGCTGTTTTTT,CASSLVGQGGPGELFF
TRBV7-9,once,NA,TRBJ1-1,TGTGCCAGCAGCTTTGGCACCCGAGGTTACATGAACACTGAAGCTTTCTTT,CASSFGTRGYMNTEAFF
TRBV11-1,NA,NA,TRBJ2-3,TGTGCCAGCAGCTCGATCCGGGTAGCGCAGTATTTT,CASSSIRVAQYF
TRBV6-5,NA,NA,TRBJ1-1,TGTGCCAGCAGTTCAGGGAATTTTGGGGACACTGAAGCTTTCTTT,CASSSGNFGDTEAFF
TRBV30,NA,NA,TRBJ1-2,TGTGCCTGGAGTGACAACTATGGCTACACCTTC,CAWSDNYGYTF
TRBV7-8,NA,TRBD1,TRBJ1-1,TGTGCCAGCAGCAGGGACAGAATGAACACTGAAGCTTTCTTT,CASSRDRMNTEAFF
TRBV6-5,NA,TRBD2,TRBJ2-1,TGTGCCAGCAGCCGGACTAGCTCCTACAATGAGCAGTTCTTC,CASSRTSSYNEQFF
TRBV12-3/TRBV12-4,NA,NA,TRBJ2-5,TGTGCCAGCAGTTCTCGGCCTCCGGAAGCCCAGTACTTC,CASSSRPPEAQYF
TRBV3-1/TRBV3-2,NA,NA,TRBJ2-1,TGTGCCAGCAGCCAAGATCTACGGGAGTCCTACAATGAGCAGTTCTTC,CASSQDLRESYNEQFF
TRBV19,NA,NA,TRBJ2-2,TGTGCCAGTAGTCCCTATGGGGCCGGGGAGCTGTTTTTT,CASSPYGAGELFF
TRBV28,NA,NA,TRBJ2-6,TGTGCCAGCAGTTTAGGTTCCCCAGGGGATGGGGCCAACGTCCTGACTTTC,CASSLGSPGDGANVLTF
TRBV5-4,NA,TRBD1,TRBJ2-2,TGTGCCAGCAGCTGGGACAGGGGAAACACCGGGGAGCTGTTTTTT,CASSWDRGNTGELFF
TRBV5-5,NA,TRBD1,TRBJ1-2,TGTGCCAGCAGGATGACAGGGTCTTTCGGCTACACCTTC,CASRMTGSFGYTF
TRBV15,NA,TRBD1,TRBJ2-2,TGTGCCACCAGCAGAGCCAGGGGGCAAGCGAACACCGGGGAGCTGTTTTTT,CATSRARGQANTGELFF
TRBV7-9,NA,TRBD1,TRBJ2-7,TGTGCCAGCAGCCCACAGGGGGCCGAGCAGTACTTC,CASSPQGAEQYF
TRBV4-3,NA,NA,TRBJ2-1,TGCGCCAGCAGCCCATCTTACAATGAGCAGTTCTTC,CASSPSYNEQFF
TRBV18,NA,NA,TRBJ2-3,TGTGCCAGCTCACCTTGGAGAACGCAGTATTTT,CASSPWRTQYF
TRBV5-1,NA,TRBD1,TRBJ2-3,TGCGCCAGCAGCTTTGCGCCAGGGGGCGCGGATACGCAGTATTTT,CASSFAPGGADTQYF
TRBV6-5,NA,NA,TRBJ1-2,TGTGCCAGCACCAGGGGCAGGGCTAACTATGGCTACACCTTC,CASTRGRANYGYTF
TRBV7-9,NA,NA,TRBJ1-6,TGTGCCAGCAGCTCAGGTGTTTCCTCACCCCTCCACTTT,CASSSGVSSPLHF
TRBV19,once,TRBD2,TRBJ2-1,TGTGCCAGTAGGCCTAGGGTGACTAGCAAGAGCTCCTACAATGAGCAGTTCTTC,CASRPRVTSKSSYNEQFF
TRBV28,NA,NA,TRBJ2-7,TGTGCCAGCAGTTTACCTATACCGTCACCATCCTCCTACGAGCAGTACTTC,CASSLPIPSPSSYEQYF
TRBV9,NA,NA,TRBJ1-6,TGTGCCAGCAGCGTAGCTCGGGCCACGGGGAATTCACCCCTCCACTTT,CASSVARATGNSPLHF
TRBV4-3,NA,NA,TRBJ1-2,TGCGCCAGCAGCCAAGCTCGGGGGGCGGGCTATGGCTACACCTTC,CASSQARGAGYGYTF
TRBV13,NA,TRBD2,TRBJ2-3,TGTGCCAGCAGCCCCTCGATTAGCGGGAGGGCCACAGATACGCAGTATTTT,CASSPSISGRATDTQYF
TRBV7-8,NA,TRBD2,TRBJ2-7,TGTGCCAGCAGCCGAGGGACTAGCGGGACTGTCAGCTACGAGCAGTACTTC,CASSRGTSGTVSYEQYF
TRBV18,NA,TRBD2,TRBJ2-1,TGTGCCAGCTCGCCCCCGGGACTAGCGGGAGACGAGCAGTTCTTC,CASSPPGLAGDEQFF